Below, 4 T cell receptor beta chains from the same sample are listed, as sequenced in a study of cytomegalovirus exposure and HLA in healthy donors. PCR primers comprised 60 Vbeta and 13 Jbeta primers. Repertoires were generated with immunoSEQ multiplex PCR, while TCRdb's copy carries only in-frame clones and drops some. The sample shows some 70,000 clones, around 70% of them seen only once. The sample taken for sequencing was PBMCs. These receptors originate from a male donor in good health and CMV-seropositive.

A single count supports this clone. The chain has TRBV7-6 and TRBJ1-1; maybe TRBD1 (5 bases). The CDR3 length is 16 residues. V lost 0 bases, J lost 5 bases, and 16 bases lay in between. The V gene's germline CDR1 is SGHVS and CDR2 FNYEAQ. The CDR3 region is CASSLANSGMGTEAFF. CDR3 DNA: TGTGCCAGCAGCTTAGCTAACTCAGGGATGGGGACTGAAGCTTTCTTT.

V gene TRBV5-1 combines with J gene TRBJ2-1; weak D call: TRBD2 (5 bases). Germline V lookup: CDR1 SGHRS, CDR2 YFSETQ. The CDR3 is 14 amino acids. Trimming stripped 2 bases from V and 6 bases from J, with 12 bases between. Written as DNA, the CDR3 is TGCGCCAGCAGCTTCGGGGAAGAGGGCAATGAGCAGTTCTTC. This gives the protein CASSFGEEGNEQFF.

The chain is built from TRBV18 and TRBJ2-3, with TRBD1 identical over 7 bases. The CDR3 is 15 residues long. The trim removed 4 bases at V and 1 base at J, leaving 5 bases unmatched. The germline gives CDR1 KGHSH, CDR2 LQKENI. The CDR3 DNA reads TGTGCCAGCTCACAAAGACAGGGCGGCACAGATACGCAGTATTTT. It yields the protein CASSQRQGGTDTQYF.

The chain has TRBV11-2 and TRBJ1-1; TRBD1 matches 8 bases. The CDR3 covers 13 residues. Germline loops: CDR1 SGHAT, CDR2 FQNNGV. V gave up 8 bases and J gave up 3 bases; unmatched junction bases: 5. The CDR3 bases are TGTGCCAGCCAGGGGGCCCCGTACACTGAAGCTTTCTTT. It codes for CASQGAPYTEAFF.